The present TCR beta chain was sequenced within a study of OX40 agonist ivuxolimab in advanced cancers. Anyone with autoimmune disease history or systemic immunosuppression was excluded. The assay was immunoSEQ multiplex PCR, and TCRdb's table has in-frame clones only and misses some. The sample yields approximately 58,000 clones, roughly 80% seen once. Per the germline V gene, CDR1 is DFQATT and CDR2 is SNEGSKA (reference sequence). V lost 6 bases and J 9 bases, leaving 12 bases between the germline ends. This CDR3 has 11 amino acids. The chain links TRBV20-1 to TRBJ2-1, with a weak D call TRBD1 (6 bases). The origin of this receptor is an adult with an advanced solid tumor such as melanoma, head and neck, liver or kidney cancer. Sequenced here: CD4+ or CD8+ T cells sorted from blood, sampled in a trial of the OX40 agonist ivuxolimab. The CDR3 region is CSAPQGTEQFF. CDR3 bases: TGCAGTGCCCCACAGGGCACTGAGCAGTTCTTC.